This T cell receptor beta chain was recovered during a study of OX40 agonist ivuxolimab in advanced cancers. Study context: Mean age about 60 years, range about 23 to 80; approximately 80% male. Partial responses were recorded for three patients, including one with hepatocellular carcinoma and two with cutaneous melanoma.

As regards this clone: Antigen: not known.

Overall study results and limits: The work left the antigen specificity of expanded peripheral T cells undetermined. Certain nonresponding patients likewise had low normalized T-cell clonal expansion.

Clones were read by immunoSEQ multiplex PCR, and TCRdb kept only the in-frame ones, dropping some. The profile shows fewer than 35,000 clones, around nine tenths of them singletons. Trimming cost V 4 bases and J 4 bases, with 4 bases left between them. Germline V gives CDR1 WSHSY, CDR2 SAAADI. The CDR3 is 11 residues long. This specimen was CD4+ or CD8+ T cells sorted from blood, taken in a trial of the OX40 agonist ivuxolimab. The rearrangement uses TRBV10-2 and TRBJ2-5, with D hard to call. The TCR was taken from an adult with an advanced solid tumor such as melanoma, head and neck, liver or kidney cancer. The CDR3 region is CASSVGETQYF. In DNA form, the CDR3 reads TGCGCCAGCAGTGTCGGAGAGACCCAGTACTTC.